The 14 T cell receptor beta chains reported below all come from one sample, sequenced in a study of identical twins. A single record per CDR3 protein comes from TCRdb applying MiXCR to the 5' RACE reads. The sample has 200,000 to 250,000 distinct CDR3 sequences; 6.5% are singletons. These records were also assigned to another study, of T cells expressing NK-cell markers.

The sample was CD8+ T cells sorted from blood. These receptors originate from a woman younger than 35 in good health.

The chain joins TRBV20-1 to TRBJ2-2; D ambiguous. The CDR3 has 11 residues. Germline assignment: CDR1 DFQATT and CDR2 SNEGSKA (reference sequence). V dropped 6 bases and J dropped 6 bases, with 8 bases sitting between them. CDR3 sequence reads: CSALLAGELFF. CDR3 nucleotide sequence: TGCAGTGCCCTTTTGGCCGGGGAGCTGTTTTTT.

This clonotype was found a few times. The V call is TRBV3-1, the J call TRBJ2-1; possibly TRBD2 for D (5 bases). With 3 bases removed from V and 14 bases from J, the gap between germline ends came to 17 bases. This CDR3 has 13 residues. Germline V gene sequence: CDR1 LGHDT, CDR2 YNNKEL (reference sequence). The CDR3 sequence: CASSQIGGSEKFF. The DNA for the CDR3 is TGTGCCAGCAGCCAGATCGGCGGGTCCGAAAAGTTCTTC.

This clonotype was counted many times. V gene TRBV7-9 combines with J gene TRBJ2-7, with D hard to call. From germline, CDR1 is SEHNR and CDR2 FQNEAQ (reference sequence). The CDR3 runs 16 residues. V shed 5 bases and J shed 0 bases, with 17 bases lying between them. Here the CDR3 reads CASSPEKWGSSYEQYF. In DNA form, the CDR3 reads TGTGCCAGCAGCCCCGAGAAGTGGGGAAGCTCCTACGAGCAGTACTTC.

This clonotype was detected only a few times. This chain connects TRBV2 to TRBJ2-1; no clear D. CDR1 and CDR2 (germline): SNHLY, FYNNEI. Trimming took off 6 bases at V and 4 bases at J, with 13 bases between the two ends. This CDR3 comprises 14 residues. CDR3 sequence: CASSSTQEYNEQFF. The CDR3 DNA reads TGTGCCAGCAGCTCTACTCAGGAGTACAATGAGCAGTTCTTC. The full variable domain, completed using reference TRBV2 and TRBJ2-1, is EPEVTQTPSHQVTQMGQEVILRCVPISNHLYFYWYRQILGQKVEFLVSFYNNEISEKSEIFDDQFSVERPDGSNFTLKIRSTKLEDSAMYFCASSSTQEYNEQFFGPGTRLTVL.

The sample holds many counts of this clonotype. The V and J genes are TRBV7-9 and TRBJ2-5, with D perhaps TRBD2 (6 bases). The CDR3 sequence is 14 residues long. The germline V and J ends were trimmed by 7 bases and 0 bases, with 12 bases remaining between them. The V gene's germline CDR1 is SEHNR and CDR2 FQNEAQ (reference sequence). CDR3 in amino acids: CASTGERDQETQYF. The CDR3 DNA follows: TGTGCCAGCACGGGGGAACGAGACCAAGAGACCCAGTACTTC. Full variable domain (remainder filled in from reference TRBV7-9 and TRBJ2-5): DTGVSQNPRHKITKRGQNVTFRCDPISEHNRLYWYRQTLGQGPEFLTYFQNEAQLEKSRLLSDRFSAERPKGSFSTLEIQRTEQGDSAMYLCASTGERDQETQYFGPGTRLLVL.

This clonotype was detected ten times or more. The V gene is TRBV20-1, the J gene TRBJ2-1; tentative D call: TRBD2 (5 bases). The length of the CDR3 is 10 residues. The ends were cut back, 5 bases at V and 15 bases at J, with 14 bases in the middle. In germline, CDR1 is DFQATT, CDR2 SNEGSKA (reference sequence). CDR3 in amino acids: CSAWRIIGFF. CDR3 bases: TGCAGTGCTTGGAGGATCATCGGGTTCTTC.

This clonotype came up many times. The chain carries TRBV20-1 and TRBJ1-5; 8 bases map to TRBD1. The CDR3 is made up of 14 amino acids. In germline, CDR1 is DFQATT, CDR2 SNEGSKA (reference sequence). Losses at the gene ends were 6 bases for V and 6 bases for J; bases not matched to a gene: 10. In DNA form, the CDR3 reads TGCAGTGCCAGCGACAGGGGAGATAGTCAGCCCCAGCATTTT. The encoded protein is CSASDRGDSQPQHF.

This clonotype has a count of ten or more. The chain has TRBV3-1 and TRBJ2-1; TRBD2 agrees at 9 bases. The germline V gene has CDR1 LGHDT and CDR2 YNNKEL (reference sequence). Trimming at V came to 7 bases and at J to 4 bases, leaving 8 bases not matched to a gene. The CDR3 is 15 amino acids. This chain's CDR3 is CASINQRGAYNEQFF. CDR3 coding DNA: TGTGCCAGCATAAACCAGCGGGGGGCTTACAATGAGCAGTTCTTC.

V gene TRBV4-3 combines with J gene TRBJ2-5; possibly TRBD2 for D (5 bases). This CDR3 spans 16 amino acids. The V and J ends lost 3 bases and 5 bases respectively, with 19 bases between them. Germline lookup yields CDR1 LGHNA and CDR2 YSLEER. The CDR3 DNA reads TGCGCCAGCAGCCATGACATACTAGTTAGGACGGAGACCCAGTACTTC. Protein sequence: CASSHDILVRTETQYF.

The genes are TRBV6-5 and TRBJ2-1; 8 bases agree with TRBD1. With 1 base clipped from V and 8 bases from J, the junction kept 10 bases outside the gene matches. Germline V gene sequence: CDR1 MNHEY, CDR2 SVGAGI. The CDR3 loop spans 16 amino acids. The CDR3 spells CASSYYLDRARYEQFF. CDR3 bases: TGTGCCAGCAGTTACTATCTGGACAGGGCTCGGTATGAGCAGTTCTTC.

This clonotype was detected only a few times. The chain uses TRBV29-1 and TRBJ2-7; TRBD2 aligns across 16 bases. The CDR3 contains 15 residues. Trimming took 2 bases from V and 4 from J; bases not matched to a gene: 2. CDR1 is SQVTM, CDR2 ANQGSEA, per germline. The CDR3 nucleotides are TGCAGCGTTGAACTGGGACTAGCGGGAGGGTACGAGCAGTACTTC. Protein product: CSVELGLAGGYEQYF.

The J gene is TRBJ1-3, the V gene TRBV7-9, with D possibly TRBD1 on 5 matching bases. V was pared by 8 bases and J by 0 bases, with 17 bases between. The CDR3 spans 16 residues. Looked up from germline, CDR1 is SEHNR and CDR2 is FQNEAQ (reference sequence). The CDR3 nucleotides read TGTGCCAGCGCGCCTGTCCTGGGGGACTCTGGAAACACCATATATTTT. This sequence encodes CASAPVLGDSGNTIYF.

This chain uses TRBV6-4 with TRBJ1-5; 8 bases are a match to TRBD1. The junction had 7 bases not matched to a gene; V was cut back by 2 bases and J by 7 bases. Per germline, CDR1 MRHNA and CDR2 SNTAGT. The CDR3 covers 15 residues. This CDR3 is CASSDLRQGSQPQHF. The CDR3 bases are TGTGCCAGCAGTGACCTTAGACAGGGGAGCCAGCCCCAGCATTTT.

The chain employs TRBV29-1 and TRBJ2-7; 11 bases are a match to TRBD2. This CDR3 comprises 15 residues. The junction had 9 bases not matched to a gene; V was cut back by 7 bases and J by 1 base. Looked up from germline, CDR1 is SQVTM and CDR2 is ANQGSEA. CDR3 DNA: TGCAGCGCTGATCGGGCTAGCGGGGGGTCCTACGAGCAGTACTTC. Its translation: CSADRASGGSYEQYF.